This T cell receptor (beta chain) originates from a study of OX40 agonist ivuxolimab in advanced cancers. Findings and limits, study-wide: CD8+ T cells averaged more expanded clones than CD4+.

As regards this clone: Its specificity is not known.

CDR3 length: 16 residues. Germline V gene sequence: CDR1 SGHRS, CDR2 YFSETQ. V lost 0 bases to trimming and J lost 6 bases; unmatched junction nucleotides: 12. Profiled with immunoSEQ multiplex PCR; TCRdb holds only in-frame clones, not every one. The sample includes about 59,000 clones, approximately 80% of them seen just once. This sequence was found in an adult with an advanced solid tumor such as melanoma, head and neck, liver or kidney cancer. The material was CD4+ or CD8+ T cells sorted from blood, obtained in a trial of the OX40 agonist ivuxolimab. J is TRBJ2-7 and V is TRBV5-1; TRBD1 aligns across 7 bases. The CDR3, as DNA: TGCGCCAGCAGCTTGGTCGAGGTAGACAGGGTAGCCGAGCAGTACTTC. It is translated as CASSLVEVDRVAEQYF.